This section outlines one T cell receptor beta chain sequence together with its context. The sample belongs to a study of ipilimumab plus nivolumab after autologous stem cell transplantation. Overall study context: The DLBCL cohort had primary refractory and relapsed disease, with 18-month progression-free survival of about 82% and 31%.

Assay: immunoSEQ multiplex PCR; the TCRdb copy retains only in-frame clones and omits some. Of about 10,000 clones listed, under 85% are singletons. The germline CDR1 and CDR2 sequences are SGDLS and YYNGEE. The ends were cut back, 3 bases at V and 0 bases at J, with 10 bases in the middle. This CDR3 contains 14 residues. The TCR was taken from a male donor with diffuse large B-cell lymphoma. V and J are TRBV9 and TRBJ2-7, with a tentative D call TRBD1 (5 bases). Sequences were derived from PBMCs, sampled in a trial of ipilimumab plus nivolumab as post-transplant consolidation. In nucleotides, the CDR3 is TGTGCCAGCAGCGCCAGACAGTCCTCCTACGAGCAGTACTTC. This sequence encodes CASSARQSSYEQYF.